The next 23 T cell receptor beta chains were all read from a single sample in a study of cytomegalovirus exposure and HLA in healthy donors. 60 Vbeta and 13 Jbeta primers were used in PCR. The repertoire was sequenced with immunoSEQ multiplex PCR; TCRdb's copy has only in-frame clones and lacks some. The sample holds 140,000 to 150,000 clones, over 80% seen once. The sequencing input was PBMCs. The receptors shown here come from a woman aged 30 to 39 in good health and CMV-seronegative.

V usage is TRBV30 and J usage is TRBJ2-7; D is unclear. The CDR3 spans 11 residues. The germline V and J ends were trimmed by 5 bases and 0 bases, with 5 bases remaining between them. Per the germline V gene, CDR1 is GTSNPN and CDR2 is SVGIG (reference sequence). CDR3 residues: CAWSGSYEQYF. The DNA of the CDR3 is TGTGCCTGGTCCGGCTCCTACGAGCAGTACTTC. Together with reference TRBV30 and TRBJ2-7, the CDR3 gives the full variable domain: SQTIHQWPATLVQPVGSPLSLECTVEGTSNPNLYWYRQAAGRGLQLLFYSVGIGQISSEVPQNLSASRPQDRQFILSSKKLLLSDSGFYLCAWSGSYEQYFGPGTRLTVT.

The CDR3 sequence is CASSLAQRDANQPQHF. DNA of the CDR3: TGTGCCAGCAGCTTAGCTCAGCGAGACGCCAATCAGCCCCAGCATTTT. The chain is built from TRBV7-6 and TRBJ1-5; D call uncertain. This CDR3 spans 16 amino acids. V was pared by 0 bases and J by 3 bases, with 12 bases between. The V gene's germline CDR1 is SGHVS and CDR2 FNYEAQ. Together with reference TRBV7-6 and TRBJ1-5, the CDR3 gives the full variable domain: GAGVSQSPRYKVTKRGQDVALRCDPISGHVSLYWYRQALGQGPEFLTYFNYEAQQDKSGLPNDRFSAERPEGSISTLTIQRTEQRDSAMYRCASSLAQRDANQPQHFGDGTRLSIL.

The chain has TRBV5-8 and TRBJ2-3, with 12 bases aligning to TRBD2. Germline trimming cut 4 bases from V and 3 bases from J; bases unmatched to any gene: 6. The germline CDR1 and CDR2 sequences are SGHTS and YDEGEE. CDR3 size: 16 residues. The CDR3 reads CASSPSGGARTDTQYF. In DNA form, the CDR3 reads TGTGCCAGCAGCCCTAGCGGGGGGGCTCGAACAGATACGCAGTATTTT.

This clone turned up a few times. V usage is TRBV27 and J usage is TRBJ1-2; 7 bases align to TRBD1. CDR3 length: 15 amino acids. Germline CDR1 is MNHEY and CDR2 is SMNVEV (reference sequence). V was clipped by 5 bases and J by 3 bases; unmatched bases: 9. The CDR3 loop reads CASSPRDSNHYGYTF. The CDR3 DNA reads TGTGCCAGCAGTCCCCGGGACAGCAACCACTATGGCTACACCTTC.

J is TRBJ1-6 and V is TRBV6-5; D call uncertain. The germline V and J ends were trimmed by 6 bases and 9 bases, with 9 bases remaining between them. This CDR3 is built from 12 residues. Germline-derived CDR1 and CDR2 are MNHEY and SVGAGI. CDR3 loop: CASRSLISPLHF. The CDR3 DNA reads as TGTGCCAGCAGGTCCCTTATTTCACCCCTCCACTTT.

This chain links TRBV27 with TRBJ2-1; D is ambiguous. Germline V gene lookup returns CDR1 MNHEY and CDR2 SMNVEV (reference sequence). This CDR3 is 12 amino acids long. The ends were cut back, 4 bases at V and 8 bases at J, with 9 bases in the middle. CDR3 DNA: TGTGCCAGCAGTTCCCCAGGTGATGAGCAGTTCTTC. Protein sequence: CASSSPGDEQFF.

The chain is built from TRBV7-2 and TRBJ1-1; no clear D. V lost 1 base, J lost 1 base, and 4 bases lay in between. Germline V lookup: CDR1 SGHTA, CDR2 FQGNSA. This CDR3 comprises 13 residues. The CDR3 loop reads CASSLEQNTEAFF. The CDR3 DNA follows: TGTGCCAGCAGCTTAGAGCAGAACACTGAAGCTTTCTTT.

This chain connects TRBV9 to TRBJ2-1; TRBD2 aligns across 8 bases. Germline trimming cut 0 bases from V and 10 bases from J; bases unmatched to any gene: 15. This CDR3 region has 17 residues. Germline assignment: CDR1 SGDLS and CDR2 YYNGEE. CDR3 nucleotide sequence: TGTGCCAGCAGCGTAGCTACATCTAGCGGGCGGCGGAACGAGCAGTTCTTC. Encoded protein: CASSVATSSGRRNEQFF.

The chain recombines TRBV30 with TRBJ1-2, with D perhaps matching TRBD1 (6 bases). CDR3 length equals 14 residues. V lost 5 bases and J 1 base, leaving 14 bases between the germline ends. Germline lookup yields CDR1 GTSNPN and CDR2 SVGIG (reference sequence). The CDR3 sequence is CAWAGTRHNYGYTF. In nucleotides, the CDR3 is TGTGCCTGGGCCGGGACACGACATAACTATGGCTACACCTTC.

V usage is TRBV20-1 and J usage is TRBJ1-3, with D unresolved. Germline V gene lookup returns CDR1 DFQATT and CDR2 SNEGSKA (reference sequence). V lost 0 bases and J 8 bases, leaving 5 bases between the germline ends. The CDR3 loop spans 11 amino acids. CDR3 protein: CSAREPDTIYF. CDR3 coding DNA: TGCAGTGCTAGAGAACCGGACACCATATATTTT.

The chain is built from TRBV6-6 and TRBJ1-1, with 7 bases aligning to TRBD1. Per germline, CDR1 MNHNY and CDR2 SVGAGI (reference sequence). V shed 6 bases, J shed 3 bases, and the junction held 4 bases outside the gene matches. This CDR3 contains 13 residues. The CDR3 loop reads CASRPDRDTEAFF. The CDR3 bases are TGTGCCAGCAGGCCCGACAGGGACACTGAAGCTTTCTTT.

The V gene is TRBV19, the J gene TRBJ1-5; 7 bases line up with TRBD1. This CDR3 contains 16 residues. V trimming: 4 bases; J trimming: 9 bases; junction bases outside the gene matches: 15. Germline lookup yields CDR1 LNHDA and CDR2 SQIVND (reference sequence). The CDR3 DNA reads TGTGCCAGTAGTAGAGGCACAGGGGTCTTTGTTTGGCCCCAGCATTTT. Translated: CASSRGTGVFVWPQHF.

This clone showed up just once. This sequence joins TRBV10-1 and TRBJ1-1; 8 positions agree with TRBD1. V shed 10 bases, J shed 2 bases, and the junction held 6 bases outside the gene matches. Germline-derived CDR1 and CDR2 are WNHNN and SYGVQD (reference sequence). This CDR3 contains 13 residues. This CDR3 reads CATSRGQNTEAFF. The CDR3 region has the DNA TGCGCCACCTCCAGGGGGCAAAACACTGAAGCTTTCTTT.

V usage is TRBV7-9 and J usage is TRBJ2-5; D remains unclear. V was trimmed by 1 base and J by 2 bases, leaving 8 bases between them. Germline V gene sequence: CDR1 SEHNR, CDR2 FQNEAQ (reference sequence). The CDR3 covers 14 residues. The CDR3, as DNA: TGTGCCAGCAGCTTAGGTCACAGACAAGAGACCCAGTACTTC. Its translation: CASSLGHRQETQYF. Drawing the rest from reference TRBV7-9 and TRBJ2-5, the complete variable domain is DTGVSQNPRHKITKRGQNVTFRCDPISEHNRLYWYRQTLGQGPEFLTYFQNEAQLEKSRLLSDRFSAERPKGSFSTLEIQRTEQGDSAMYLCASSLGHRQETQYFGPGTRLLVL.

The table lists this clone with a count of one. The chain employs TRBV5-1 and TRBJ2-5; the match to TRBD1 covers 8 bases. V lost 6 bases and J lost 6; bases outside the gene matches: 16. The CDR3 extends over 16 amino acids. The germline gives CDR1 SGHRS, CDR2 YFSETQ. Written as DNA, the CDR3 is TGCGCCAGCAATAGAGAGACCGGACAGGGAACGAAGACCCAGTACTTC. It encodes CASNRETGQGTKTQYF.

This clone came up a few times. The rearrangement uses TRBV9 and TRBJ2-5, with 8 nucleotides matching TRBD2. CDR1 is SGDLS, CDR2 YYNGEE, per germline. The CDR3 length is 16 residues. V lost 0 bases and J lost 5; bases outside the gene matches: 9. Here the CDR3 reads CASSVDPGGPRETQYF. The CDR3 DNA reads as TGTGCCAGCAGCGTAGACCCGGGGGGGCCCAGGGAGACCCAGTACTTC.

On this clone itself: Other DNA sequences in this sample translate to the same CDR3. This chain connects TRBV7-2 to TRBJ2-1, with 8 bases aligning to TRBD2. This CDR3 has 14 amino acids. V was clipped by 3 bases and J by 3 bases; unmatched bases: 1. CDR1 and CDR2 from the germline V gene are SGHTA and FQGNSA. As DNA, the CDR3 is TGTGCCAGCAGCTTGGCGGGAGGCTACAATGAGCAGTTCTTC. Translation gives CASSLAGGYNEQFF.

This chain links TRBV6-5 with TRBJ1-5, with D perhaps TRBD1 (5 bases). V was cut by 4 bases and J by 7 bases, with 14 bases left in between. The CDR3 has 14 residues. CDR1 is MNHEY, CDR2 SVGAGI, per germline. This CDR3 is CASSLIGARQPQHF. The CDR3 nucleotides read TGTGCCAGCAGTTTAATTGGGGCCCGGCAGCCCCAGCATTTT.

The J gene is TRBJ1-2, the V gene TRBV4-3, with unresolved D. Germline assignment: CDR1 LGHNA and CDR2 YSLEER. The CDR3 totals 15 residues. V lost 0 bases to trimming and J lost 8 bases, with 16 bases between them. The CDR3 protein is CASSQEGGGSGGYTF. In nucleotides, the CDR3 is TGCGCCAGCAGCCAAGAAGGTGGAGGAAGTGGAGGCTACACCTTC.

This chain uses TRBV7-9 with TRBJ2-1, with 10 bases matching TRBD2. Germline CDR1 and CDR2: SEHNR and FQNEAQ (reference sequence). The CDR3 spans 17 residues. V lost 0 bases to trimming and J lost 8 bases; unmatched junction nucleotides: 10. The CDR3, as DNA: TGTGCCAGCAGCTTAGCGCTGGATAGCGGGGGGACTGATGAGCAGTTCTTC. Its translation is CASSLALDSGGTDEQFF.

In regard to this clone: At one of its ends the junction is not consistent with the germline gene, which may arise from a read error. This chain joins TRBV2 and TRBJ1-2, with unresolved D. Looked up from germline, CDR1 is SNHLY and CDR2 is FYNNEI. The CDR3 is 14 residues long. The CDR3 is CAGSYYSTMYGYTF. DNA of the CDR3: TGTGCCGGCAGCTATTATTCGACTATGTATGGCTACACCTTC.

The chain links TRBV9 to TRBJ1-1; D is uncertain. Germline CDR1 reads SGDLS; CDR2 reads YYNGEE. With 0 bases removed from V and 5 bases from J, the gap between germline ends came to 23 bases. There are 18 residues in the CDR3. The CDR3 loop reads CASSVATGVAAPGTEAFF. CDR3 DNA sequence: TGTGCCAGCAGCGTAGCTACTGGAGTAGCGGCGCCGGGGACTGAAGCTTTCTTT.

V usage is TRBV7-9 and J usage is TRBJ2-7; 15 bases are shared with TRBD2. Germline lookup yields CDR1 SEHNR and CDR2 FQNEAQ (reference sequence). V trimming: 5 bases; J trimming: 5 bases; junction bases outside the gene matches: 10. The CDR3 extends over 17 amino acids. The CDR3 loop is CASSPLGLAGGPNEQYF. CDR3 coding DNA: TGTGCCAGCAGCCCACTTGGACTAGCGGGAGGGCCCAACGAGCAGTACTTC.